This is a list of T cell receptor beta chains from one sample in a study of technical replicates of blood from several donors. Clones were sequenced by immunoSEQ multiplex PCR, and TCRdb holds only the in-frame ones, with some missing. Counted here are roughly 79,000 clones, 70% to 90% occurring once; the ten biggest clones make up roughly 3.7%. The sequenced sample consisted of PBMCs. The receptors were gathered from a human donor in good health. Some clones in this sample may be carry-over from other donors' samples. Both conserved end residues are part of each CDR3. The order of the fields is D gene, J gene, clone size, V gene, CDR3 DNA, CDR3 protein. The D gene is left open where the match is weak. The size entry is marked missing in some rows and otherwise reads once, few, many or a size class.

d_gene: NA; j_gene: TRBJ2-1; abundance: NA; v_gene: TRBV4-1; CDR3nt: TGCGCCAGCAGCCAAGAAGGTCCAGGGGTGGGTGAGCAGTTCTTC; CDR3aa: CASSQEGPGVGEQFF
d_gene: NA; j_gene: TRBJ2-7; abundance: NA; v_gene: TRBV29-1; CDR3nt: TGCAGCGTTGCTGGGGGCACGAACCGACCCTCCTACGAGCAGTACTTC; CDR3aa: CSVAGGTNRPSYEQYF
d_gene: NA; j_gene: TRBJ2-7; abundance: NA; v_gene: TRBV21-1; CDR3nt: TGTGCCAGCAGCACCACGCTACAGGGTTACGAGCAGTACTTC; CDR3aa: CASSTTLQGYEQYF
d_gene: TRBD1; j_gene: TRBJ1-1; abundance: NA; v_gene: TRBV6-6; CDR3nt: TGTGCCACCTCGGACAGGGTGAACACTGAAGCTTTCTTT; CDR3aa: CATSDRVNTEAFF
d_gene: TRBD2; j_gene: TRBJ2-1; abundance: NA; v_gene: TRBV7-2; CDR3nt: TGTGCCAGCAGCTTAGGCTTAGCGGGAGGGAAGTTCTTC; CDR3aa: CASSLGLAGGKFF
d_gene: TRBD1; j_gene: TRBJ2-6; abundance: NA; v_gene: TRBV11-2; CDR3nt: TGTGCCAGCAGCTTGTTTACGGACAGGGGGGCTGGGGCCAACGTCCTGACTTTC; CDR3aa: CASSLFTDRGAGANVLTF
d_gene: TRBD1; j_gene: TRBJ1-1; abundance: NA; v_gene: TRBV7-3; CDR3nt: TGTGCCAGCAGCCCGGACAGGGACACTGAAGCTTTCTTT; CDR3aa: CASSPDRDTEAFF
d_gene: NA; j_gene: TRBJ2-2; abundance: NA; v_gene: TRBV10-1; CDR3nt: TGCGCCAGCACCCCGGGACACCCCGGGGAGCTGTTTTTT; CDR3aa: CASTPGHPGELFF
d_gene: TRBD1; j_gene: TRBJ1-2; abundance: NA; v_gene: TRBV12-5; CDR3nt: TGTGCTAGTGGTTTGGGGGGGACAGCAGATGGCTACACCTTC; CDR3aa: CASGLGGTADGYTF
d_gene: NA; j_gene: TRBJ1-1; abundance: NA; v_gene: TRBV15; CDR3nt: TGTGCCACCAGCAGAGACCCAACTTATACTGAAGCTTTCTTT; CDR3aa: CATSRDPTYTEAFF
d_gene: TRBD1; j_gene: TRBJ1-6; abundance: NA; v_gene: TRBV6-5; CDR3nt: TGTGCCAGCTGGGACAGATTACTTTATAATTCACCCCTCCACTTT; CDR3aa: CASWDRLLYNSPLHF
d_gene: NA; j_gene: TRBJ1-4; abundance: NA; v_gene: TRBV28; CDR3nt: TGTGCCAGCAGTCATCAGGTTTGGGGCGGTATTGAAAAACTGTTTTTT; CDR3aa: CASSHQVWGGIEKLFF
d_gene: NA; j_gene: TRBJ2-1; abundance: NA; v_gene: TRBV7-2; CDR3nt: TGTGCCAGCAGCTGGTTTGGACAGCAAAATGAGCAGTTCTTC; CDR3aa: CASSWFGQQNEQFF
d_gene: NA; j_gene: TRBJ2-1; abundance: NA; v_gene: TRBV4-1; CDR3nt: TGCGCCAGCAGCCACGATAGCGATGAGCAGTTCTTC; CDR3aa: CASSHDSDEQFF
d_gene: NA; j_gene: TRBJ1-3; abundance: NA; v_gene: TRBV21-1; CDR3nt: TGTGCCAACCCAGCCCCGGGGGACAGAGGGGTTGATTCTGGAAACACCATATATTTT; CDR3aa: CANPAPGDRGVDSGNTIYF
d_gene: TRBD1; j_gene: TRBJ1-1; abundance: NA; v_gene: TRBV29-1; CDR3nt: TGCAGCGTTGTAGGTCGAGTAGGGACAGGTGCTTTCACTGAAGCTTTCTTT; CDR3aa: CSVVGRVGTGAFTEAFF
d_gene: TRBD2; j_gene: TRBJ2-7; abundance: NA; v_gene: TRBV11-1; CDR3nt: TGTGCCAGCAGCCCCACTAGCGGGGGTGTCGAGCAGTACTTC; CDR3aa: CASSPTSGGVEQYF
d_gene: TRBD1; j_gene: TRBJ2-7; abundance: few; v_gene: TRBV29-1; CDR3nt: TGCAGCGGGGGACAGGGTACTTCCTACGAGCAGTACTTC; CDR3aa: CSGGQGTSYEQYF
d_gene: NA; j_gene: TRBJ1-1; abundance: few; v_gene: TRBV29-1; CDR3nt: TGCAGCGGCTGGCTAGAGAACACTGAAGCTTTCTTT; CDR3aa: CSGWLENTEAFF
d_gene: TRBD1; j_gene: TRBJ1-4; abundance: NA; v_gene: TRBV4-2; CDR3nt: TGTGCCAGCAGCCAAGAAACAGGGGTAGGGGAAAAACTGTTTTTT; CDR3aa: CASSQETGVGEKLFF
d_gene: TRBD1; j_gene: TRBJ1-2; abundance: NA; v_gene: TRBV30; CDR3nt: TGTGCCTGGGAGACAGGGGCATTTTTGGGCTACACCTTC; CDR3aa: CAWETGAFLGYTF
d_gene: NA; j_gene: TRBJ2-1; abundance: NA; v_gene: TRBV4-3; CDR3nt: TGCGCCAGCAGCCAGGACTCGGGCAGCTCCTACAATGAGCAGTTCTTC; CDR3aa: CASSQDSGSSYNEQFF
d_gene: TRBD1; j_gene: TRBJ1-3; abundance: NA; v_gene: TRBV15; CDR3nt: TGTGCCACCAGGCCACAGGGGCAAGGAAACACCATATATTTT; CDR3aa: CATRPQGQGNTIYF
d_gene: NA; j_gene: TRBJ2-7; abundance: NA; v_gene: TRBV10-3; CDR3nt: TGTGCCATCAGATTTGACAGTTACGAGCAGTACTTC; CDR3aa: CAIRFDSYEQYF
d_gene: NA; j_gene: TRBJ2-7; abundance: NA; v_gene: TRBV6-1; CDR3nt: TGTGCCAGCAGTTCCCTCCGTCTAGAATCGGGGGAGCAGTACTTC; CDR3aa: CASSSLRLESGEQYF
d_gene: NA; j_gene: TRBJ2-7; abundance: NA; v_gene: TRBV7-2; CDR3nt: TGTGCCAGCAGCCGGTCCAGGGATATATACGAGCAGTACTTC; CDR3aa: CASSRSRDIYEQYF
d_gene: TRBD1; j_gene: TRBJ2-7; abundance: NA; v_gene: TRBV16; CDR3nt: TGTGCCAGCAGCCGAGGGACAGGAACCTACGAGCAGTACTTC; CDR3aa: CASSRGTGTYEQYF
d_gene: NA; j_gene: TRBJ2-5; abundance: NA; v_gene: TRBV20-1; CDR3nt: TGCAGTGCAGAGAAAGAGACCCAGTACTTC; CDR3aa: CSAEKETQYF
d_gene: TRBD1; j_gene: TRBJ1-2; abundance: NA; v_gene: TRBV27; CDR3nt: TGTGCCAGCAGTTTGGAGGGTACAGGGGGTTTTGGCTACACCTTC; CDR3aa: CASSLEGTGGFGYTF
d_gene: TRBD2; j_gene: TRBJ2-7; abundance: NA; v_gene: TRBV7-9; CDR3nt: TGTGCCAGCAGCAAAGCGGGAAACGAGCAGTACTTC; CDR3aa: CASSKAGNEQYF
d_gene: NA; j_gene: TRBJ2-7; abundance: NA; v_gene: TRBV30; CDR3nt: TGTGCCTGGAGTTCCCATAGAGCCGAGCAGTACTTC; CDR3aa: CAWSSHRAEQYF
d_gene: NA; j_gene: TRBJ1-2; abundance: NA; v_gene: TRBV30; CDR3nt: TGTGCCTGGGATGGACTGCGTGCTGGCTACACCTTC; CDR3aa: CAWDGLRAGYTF
d_gene: TRBD1; j_gene: TRBJ1-2; abundance: NA; v_gene: TRBV5-1; CDR3nt: TGCGCCAGCAGCTTGTATCAGGGGGCAAACTATGGCTACACCTTC; CDR3aa: CASSLYQGANYGYTF
d_gene: TRBD1; j_gene: TRBJ2-7; abundance: once; v_gene: TRBV5-6; CDR3nt: TGTGCCAGCAGCGCGGGACAGGGGCCAGTCTACGAGCAGTACTTC; CDR3aa: CASSAGQGPVYEQYF
d_gene: NA; j_gene: TRBJ2-7; abundance: NA; v_gene: TRBV2; CDR3nt: TGTGCCAGCAGTGCGCAGGGCTCCTACGAGCAGTACTTC; CDR3aa: CASSAQGSYEQYF
d_gene: TRBD1; j_gene: TRBJ2-1; abundance: once; v_gene: TRBV2; CDR3nt: TGTGCCAGCAGTTACAGGGGCCATGAGCAGTTCTTC; CDR3aa: CASSYRGHEQFF
d_gene: NA; j_gene: TRBJ2-5; abundance: NA; v_gene: TRBV6-5; CDR3nt: TGTGCCAGCAGCCGAGAGGAGACCCAGTACTTC; CDR3aa: CASSREETQYF
d_gene: NA; j_gene: TRBJ2-3; abundance: NA; v_gene: TRBV11-2; CDR3nt: TGTGCCAGCAGCTTAGGTCAGGCTAGCACAGATACGCAGTATTTT; CDR3aa: CASSLGQASTDTQYF
d_gene: TRBD2; j_gene: TRBJ2-5; abundance: once; v_gene: TRBV2; CDR3nt: TGTGCCAGCAGTAGACTAGCGGGAGAGACCCAGTACTTC; CDR3aa: CASSRLAGETQYF
d_gene: TRBD1; j_gene: TRBJ2-7; abundance: NA; v_gene: TRBV14; CDR3nt: TGTGCCAGCAGCCGCACTCGGGACAGGGACTACGAGCAGTACTTC; CDR3aa: CASSRTRDRDYEQYF
d_gene: TRBD1; j_gene: TRBJ2-7; abundance: once; v_gene: TRBV7-7; CDR3nt: TGTGCCAGCAGCCCCGGGACAGGGCGAATGTACGAGCAGTACTTC; CDR3aa: CASSPGTGRMYEQYF
d_gene: NA; j_gene: TRBJ2-1; abundance: NA; v_gene: TRBV5-6; CDR3nt: TGTGCCAGCAGCTTGGTGGGCCTCAGCTCCTACAATGAGCAGTTCTTC; CDR3aa: CASSLVGLSSYNEQFF
d_gene: NA; j_gene: TRBJ1-2; abundance: NA; v_gene: TRBV25-1; CDR3nt: TGTGCCAGCAGTGCCCCCCAGGGCTATGGCTACACCTTC; CDR3aa: CASSAPQGYGYTF
d_gene: NA; j_gene: TRBJ1-1; abundance: few; v_gene: TRBV7-8; CDR3nt: TGTGCCAGCAGCTTAGGACACATGAACACTGAAGCTTTCTTT; CDR3aa: CASSLGHMNTEAFF
d_gene: TRBD2; j_gene: TRBJ2-7; abundance: NA; v_gene: TRBV7-2; CDR3nt: TGTGCCAGCAGCTTAGGAGCGGGAATCACCTACGAGCAGTACTTC; CDR3aa: CASSLGAGITYEQYF
d_gene: TRBD1; j_gene: TRBJ2-2; abundance: NA; v_gene: TRBV5-1; CDR3nt: TGCGCCAGCAAAGGGACAGTTAACACCGGGGAGCTGTTTTTT; CDR3aa: CASKGTVNTGELFF
d_gene: NA; j_gene: TRBJ2-3; abundance: NA; v_gene: TRBV7-2; CDR3nt: TGTGCCAGCAGCTTAGGGGGACACGGTCTCACAGATACGCAGTATTTT; CDR3aa: CASSLGGHGLTDTQYF
d_gene: TRBD1; j_gene: TRBJ2-4; abundance: NA; v_gene: TRBV5-6; CDR3nt: TGTGCCAGCAGCCACCAGGGGGCGGAGTACTTC; CDR3aa: CASSHQGAEYF
d_gene: NA; j_gene: TRBJ1-5; abundance: few; v_gene: TRBV7-9; CDR3nt: TGTGCCAGCAGTATGGGGGAGGGAACCCAGCATTTT; CDR3aa: CASSMGEGTQHF
d_gene: TRBD1; j_gene: TRBJ1-2; abundance: NA; v_gene: TRBV4-1; CDR3nt: TGCGCCAGCAGCCACTGGGACAGCCCAAACTATGGCTACACCTTC; CDR3aa: CASSHWDSPNYGYTF
d_gene: TRBD1; j_gene: TRBJ1-2; abundance: NA; v_gene: TRBV2; CDR3nt: TGTGCCAGCAGCTCGGACAGGGCCCATGGCTACACCTTC; CDR3aa: CASSSDRAHGYTF
d_gene: TRBD2; j_gene: TRBJ2-3; abundance: NA; v_gene: TRBV14; CDR3nt: TGTGCCAGCAGCCGAAATAGCGGGGGGACAGATACGCAGTATTTT; CDR3aa: CASSRNSGGTDTQYF